Listed below are T cell receptor beta chains from one sample, sequenced in a study of blood T cell repertoires in COVID-19. Profiled with immunoSEQ multiplex PCR; TCRdb holds only in-frame clones, not every one. The table lists 85,000 to 130,000 clones, around 90% of them singletons. Material for sequencing was peripheral blood. The receptors here all came from a human donor in a cohort sampled during active COVID-19. The CDR3 runs from the conserved cysteine through the conserved F or W. D genes are given only for firm matches. Not all rows give a size; the values are once, few, many and, for expanded clones, a class.

cdr3_nt cdr3_aa j_call v_call clone_size d_call
TGTGCCACCAGCAGTTATAGGGACAGTGAACAAGAGACCCAGTACTTC CATSSYRDSEQETQYF TRBJ2-5 TRBV15 . TRBD1
TGTGCCAGCAGCTTGGGGGCAGGGGACACACCCCTCCACTTT CASSLGAGDTPLHF TRBJ1-6 TRBV5-4 . .
TGTGCCAGCTTAGGACAGAACACCGGGGAGCTGTTTTTT CASLGQNTGELFF TRBJ2-2 TRBV6-6 . .
TGTGCCTGGAGCAATCGTCGGGAGACCCAGTACTTC CAWSNRRETQYF TRBJ2-5 TRBV30 . .
TGTGCCAGCAGCCCCAGGCCGCCAGGGGAGCAGTTCTTC CASSPRPPGEQFF TRBJ2-1 TRBV7-2 . .
TGTGCCAGCAGTTACTCGTTTGTATCGGCAGGGGAAGGCTACACCTTC CASSYSFVSAGEGYTF TRBJ1-2 TRBV6-5 . .
TGTGCCAGCAGTATCGGTCCGGGGATTAATGAAAAACTGTTTTTT CASSIGPGINEKLFF TRBJ1-4 TRBV27 . .
TGTGCCATCAGTGGTCCCGGGGGGGGGCGTTGGAAAACTGAAGCTTTCTTT CAISGPGGGRWKTEAFF TRBJ1-1 TRBV10-3 . .
TGTGCCAGCAGGACGACAGGGATGAACACCGGGGAGCTGTTTTTT CASRTTGMNTGELFF TRBJ2-2 TRBV27 . TRBD1
TGTGCCAGCAGCTTGGGGGTAGCCGTCGAGCAGTACTTC CASSLGVAVEQYF TRBJ2-7 TRBV5-4 . .
TGTGCCAGCAGCCCTGGTGGCCTCACAGATACGCAGTATTTT CASSPGGLTDTQYF TRBJ2-3 TRBV5-6 once .
TGTGCCAGCAGATCGACGGGGGACTACAATGAGCAGTTCTTC CASRSTGDYNEQFF TRBJ2-1 TRBV25-1 . .
TGTGCCAGTAGTATGGGCAGAAACACCATAAAGAGCTCCTACAATGAGCAGTTCTTC CASSMGRNTIKSSYNEQFF TRBJ2-1 TRBV19 . .
TGTGCCAGCAGCGATCCAGGGGAAAGAGAGACCCAGTACTTC CASSDPGERETQYF TRBJ2-5 TRBV9 . .
TGTGCCAGCAGTTTGCAGATAGGGACAGGGGGCGATCCTGGAAACACCATATATTTT CASSLQIGTGGDPGNTIYF TRBJ1-3 TRBV28 . TRBD1
TGTGCCAGCAGCTTCGTGGAGACCCAGTACTTC CASSFVETQYF TRBJ2-5 TRBV7-2 . .
TGTGCCAGCAGTCTACGGGGGGGCCCCACAGATACGCAGTATTTT CASSLRGGPTDTQYF TRBJ2-3 TRBV28 . TRBD2
TGTGCCAGCAGTGAAGCCACATTAACAGATACGCAGTATTTT CASSEATLTDTQYF TRBJ2-3 TRBV6-1 . .